These 9 T cell receptor beta chains originate from one sample sequenced in a study of cytomegalovirus exposure and HLA in healthy donors. Researchers ran the PCR with 60 Vbeta and 13 Jbeta primers. Clones were sequenced by immunoSEQ multiplex PCR, and TCRdb holds only the in-frame ones, with some missing. Here the sample spans about 140,000 clones, about 80% being singletons. The sample was PBMCs. These receptors were taken from a man aged 40-49 years in good health and CMV-seronegative.

The gene calls are TRBV7-2 and TRBJ2-1, with a possible D match to TRBD2 (5 bases). The germline V gene has CDR1 SGHTA and CDR2 FQGNSA. This CDR3 region has 15 residues. V was trimmed by 3 bases and J by 5 bases, leaving 14 bases between them. The CDR3 sequence: CASSLSYGGHNEQFF. DNA for the CDR3: TGTGCCAGCAGCTTGAGTTATGGCGGGCACAATGAGCAGTTCTTC.

CDR3 nucleotide sequence: TGTGCCAGCAGCACCCATGCAGGGGGCTACGAGCAGTACTTC. Its translation: CASSTHAGGYEQYF. The chain uses TRBV7-8 and TRBJ2-5; 7 bases are a match to TRBD1. The J call may be mistaken, given a closer DNA end match to TRBJ2-7. Germline loops: CDR1 SGHVS, CDR2 FQNEAQ. The CDR3 totals 14 residues.

This clone showed up just a few times. The V call is TRBV4-1, the J call TRBJ2-1; tentatively, D is TRBD2 (6 bases). CDR1 is MGHRA and CDR2 is YSYEKL in the germline V gene. Deletions cut 1 base from V and 6 bases from J, with 22 bases between. This CDR3 has 18 residues. The DNA for the CDR3 is TGCGCCAGCAGCCAAGTGCATAACCGGGAGCTAAAAATCAATGAGCAGTTCTTC. It encodes CASSQVHNRELKINEQFF.

The genes are TRBV19 and TRBJ2-7; maybe TRBD1 (6 bases). The CDR3 runs 14 residues. With 3 bases removed from V and 3 bases from J, the gap between germline ends came to 12 bases. Germline CDR1 reads LNHDA; CDR2 reads SQIVND (reference sequence). The CDR3 reads CASSIRTALYEQYF. The CDR3 DNA reads as TGTGCCAGTAGTATCAGGACAGCACTCTACGAGCAGTACTTC.

The gene calls are TRBV9 and TRBJ2-3; weak D call: TRBD2 (7 bases). CDR1 and CDR2 from the germline V gene are SGDLS and YYNGEE. Trimming took off 3 bases at V and 2 bases at J, with 13 bases between the two ends. CDR3 length: 15 residues. In DNA form, the CDR3 reads TGTGCCAGCAGCGCCCGGGGGGCCTACACAGATACGCAGTATTTT. It encodes CASSARGAYTDTQYF.

The V gene is TRBV6-5, the J gene TRBJ1-2, with a tentative D call TRBD1 (5 bases). The CDR3 consists of 13 residues. V was clipped by 0 bases and J by 5 bases, with 7 bases between them. Germline assignment: CDR1 MNHEY and CDR2 SVGAGI. This CDR3 reads CASSYSEGYGYTF. CDR3 DNA sequence: TGTGCCAGCAGTTACTCGGAGGGGTATGGCTACACCTTC.

This sequence joins TRBV6-4 and TRBJ2-1; weak D call: TRBD2 (6 bases). The length of the CDR3 is 16 residues. Germline CDR1 is MRHNA and CDR2 is SNTAGT. Trimming removed 5 bases at V and 0 bases at J, with 14 bases between. Here the CDR3 DNA reads TGTGCCAGCAGTAGATTGGAGGGAAGCTCCTACAATGAGCAGTTCTTC. It codes for CASSRLEGSSYNEQFF.

This clone occurred a few times. This chain links TRBV6-6 with TRBJ1-1; D may be TRBD1 (6 bases). Germline CDR1 reads MNHNY; CDR2 reads SVGAGI (reference sequence). The CDR3 runs to 15 residues. Trimming left V 8 bases short and J 4 bases short, with 20 bases between. Here the CDR3 reads CASVAPGGASTEAFF. CDR3 nucleotides: TGTGCCAGCGTGGCACCCGGGGGGGCGAGCACTGAAGCTTTCTTT.

This chain connects TRBV28 to TRBJ2-2; no firm D call. The germline gives CDR1 MDHEN, CDR2 SYDVKM. CDR3 length equals 12 residues. V shed 3 bases and J shed 4 bases, with 3 bases lying between them. The chain's CDR3 is CASSLSTGELFF. The CDR3, as DNA: TGTGCCAGCAGTTTGAGCACCGGGGAGCTGTTTTTT.